This TCR beta chain was documented in a study of blood T cell repertoires in COVID-19. Study summary: From the United States, Italy and Spain came samples of acute and convalescent COVID-19. In each case, the material was cDNA or gDNA derived from T cells, B-cell-depleted T cells, or PBMCs.

Germline V lookup: CDR1 SEHNR, CDR2 FQNEAQ (reference sequence). V was shortened by 6 bases and J by 7 bases, with 18 bases between the two germline ends. This CDR3 spans 14 amino acids. This clone was counted many times. Seattle patient enrollment occurred during active infection, with longitudinal follow-up thereafter. Study processing details: From reference gene primer amplification, estimates of nucleated cell counts were derived. Method: immunoSEQ multiplex PCR; TCRdb's copy keeps in-frame clones and lacks some. The DNA gave D and trimming, while V, J and clone size come from that table. The profile shows 350,000 or so clones, about nine tenths of them singletons.

The chain uses TRBV7-9 and TRBJ1-2; D is possibly TRBD1 (5 bases). The TCR comes from a woman between 25 and 40 years old with COVID-19, enrolled during active disease. Specimen: peripheral blood. The CDR3 loop is CASRGGGDVGGYTF. The CDR3 nucleotides are TGTGCCAGCAGGGGAGGAGGGGATGTAGGTGGCTACACCTTC.